The following is a TCR beta chain sequence with its context. The antigen remains undetermined. This entry comes from a study of early stage breast cancer tumors. Study-wide context: About 80% of the 16 invasive tumors were ER+, PR+ and HER2-. Study-wide findings and caveats: Comparing each tissue with blood distinguished tumor from normal in about 90% of the 16 patients. Tumors had about 2.6-fold higher T cell density than normal breast.

The CDR3 contains 13 residues. CDR1 is SNHLY, CDR2 FYNNEI, per germline. The germline V and J ends were trimmed by 8 bases and 6 bases, with 16 bases remaining between them. Profiling relied on immunoSEQ multiplex PCR, and the TCRdb table lists in-frame clones only, not all of them. Counted here are about 58,000 clones, roughly 80% occurring once; the ten biggest clones make up approximately 3%. This chain uses TRBV2 with TRBJ2-5; D gene uncertain. The specimen was blood. This receptor was identified in a person aged 30 to 40 with breast cancer. CDR3 sequence reads: CASAPWDGQTQYF. The CDR3 DNA sequence: TGTGCCAGCGCACCCTGGGATGGGCAGACCCAGTACTTC.